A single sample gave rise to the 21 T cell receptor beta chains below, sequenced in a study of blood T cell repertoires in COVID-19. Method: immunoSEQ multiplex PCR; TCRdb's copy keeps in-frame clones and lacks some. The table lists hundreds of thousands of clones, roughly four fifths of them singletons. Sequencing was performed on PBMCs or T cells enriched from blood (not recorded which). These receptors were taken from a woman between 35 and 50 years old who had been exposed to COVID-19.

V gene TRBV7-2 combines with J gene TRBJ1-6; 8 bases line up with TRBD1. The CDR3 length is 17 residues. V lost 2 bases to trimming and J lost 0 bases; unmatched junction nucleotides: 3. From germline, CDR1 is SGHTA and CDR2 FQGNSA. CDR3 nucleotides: TGTGCCAGCAGCTTAAGGACAGGGAGCTCCTATAATTCACCCCTCCACTTT. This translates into CASSLRTGSSYNSPLHF.

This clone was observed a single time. CDR3 DNA sequence: TGTGCCAGCTCACCAAGGGAGGGAAGGGGCTACACCTTC. It yields the protein CASSPREGRGYTF. The rearrangement uses TRBV18 and TRBJ1-2; D gene uncertain. The CDR3 has 13 amino acids. Germline loops: CDR1 KGHSH, CDR2 LQKENI. V was clipped by 2 bases and J by 8 bases, with 12 bases between them.

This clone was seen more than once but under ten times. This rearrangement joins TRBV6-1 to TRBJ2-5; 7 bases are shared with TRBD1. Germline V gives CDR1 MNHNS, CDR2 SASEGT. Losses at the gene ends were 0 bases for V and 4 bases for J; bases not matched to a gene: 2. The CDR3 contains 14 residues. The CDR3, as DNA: TGTGCCAGCAGTGAAGCCAACAGGGGAGAGACCCAGTACTTC. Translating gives CASSEANRGETQYF.

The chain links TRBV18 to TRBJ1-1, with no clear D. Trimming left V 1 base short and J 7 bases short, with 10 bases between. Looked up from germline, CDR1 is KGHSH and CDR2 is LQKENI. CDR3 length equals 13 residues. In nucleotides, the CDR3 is TGTGCCAGCTCACCACGCACGGTAGTTGAAGCTTTCTTT. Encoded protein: CASSPRTVVEAFF.

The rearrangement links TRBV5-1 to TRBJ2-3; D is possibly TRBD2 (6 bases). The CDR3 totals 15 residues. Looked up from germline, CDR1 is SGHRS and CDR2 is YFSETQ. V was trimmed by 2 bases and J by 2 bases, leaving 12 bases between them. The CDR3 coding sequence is TGCGCCAGCAGCTTAAGGGAGGACCTCACAGATACGCAGTATTTT. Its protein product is CASSLREDLTDTQYF.

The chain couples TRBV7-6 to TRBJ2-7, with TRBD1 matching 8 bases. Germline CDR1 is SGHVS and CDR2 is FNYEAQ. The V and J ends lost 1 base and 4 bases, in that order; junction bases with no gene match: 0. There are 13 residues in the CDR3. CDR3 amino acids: CASSLGDRYEQYF. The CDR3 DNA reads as TGTGCCAGCAGCTTAGGGGACAGGTACGAGCAGTACTTC.

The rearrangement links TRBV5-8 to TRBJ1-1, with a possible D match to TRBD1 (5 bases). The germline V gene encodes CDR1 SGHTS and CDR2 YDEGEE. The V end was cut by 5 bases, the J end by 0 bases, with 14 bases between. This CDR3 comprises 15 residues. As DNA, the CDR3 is TGTGCCAGCAGTACCCGACAGCTCTTGAACACTGAAGCTTTCTTT. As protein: CASSTRQLLNTEAFF. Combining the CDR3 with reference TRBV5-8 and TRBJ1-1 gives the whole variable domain EAGVTQSPTHLIKTRGQQATLRCSPISGHTSVYWYQQALGLGLQFLLWYDEGEERNRGNFPPRFSGRQFPNYSSELNVNALELEDSALYLCASSTRQLLNTEAFFGQGTRLTVV.

The CDR3 spells CASSFRIQRGLTKNIQYF. The CDR3 DNA sequence: TGTGCCAGCAGCTTCCGAATACAGAGGGGGCTCACCAAAAACATTCAGTACTTC. The V gene is TRBV11-2, the J gene TRBJ2-4; 7 nucleotides line up with TRBD1. CDR1 is SGHAT, CDR2 FQNNGV, per germline. The J segment lost 2 bases and the V segment lost 3 bases, leaving 13 bases of the junction unmatched. This CDR3 comprises 18 residues.

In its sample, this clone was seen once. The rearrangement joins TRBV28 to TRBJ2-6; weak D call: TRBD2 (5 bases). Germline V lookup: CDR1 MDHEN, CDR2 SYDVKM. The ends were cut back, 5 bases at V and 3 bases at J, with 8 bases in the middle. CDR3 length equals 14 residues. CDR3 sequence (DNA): TGTGCCAGCAGTCCCGGGAATGGGGCCAACGTCCTGACTTTC. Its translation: CASSPGNGANVLTF.

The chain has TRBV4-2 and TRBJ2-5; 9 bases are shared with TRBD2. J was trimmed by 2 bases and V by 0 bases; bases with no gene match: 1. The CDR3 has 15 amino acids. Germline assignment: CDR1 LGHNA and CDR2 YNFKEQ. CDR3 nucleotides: TGTGCCAGCAGCCAAGATCTAGCGGGGCAAGAGACCCAGTACTTC. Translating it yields CASSQDLAGQETQYF.

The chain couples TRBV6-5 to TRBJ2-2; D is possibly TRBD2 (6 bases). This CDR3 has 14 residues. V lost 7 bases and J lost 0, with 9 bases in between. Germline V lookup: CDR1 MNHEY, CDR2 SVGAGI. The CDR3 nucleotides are TGTGCCAGCAAGACGGGGGCGAACACCGGGGAGCTGTTTTTT. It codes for CASKTGANTGELFF.

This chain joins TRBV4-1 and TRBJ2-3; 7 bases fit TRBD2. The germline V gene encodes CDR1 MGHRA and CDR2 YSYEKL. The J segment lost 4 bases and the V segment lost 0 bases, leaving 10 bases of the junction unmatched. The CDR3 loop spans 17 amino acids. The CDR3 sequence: CASSQDLAAGEADTQYF. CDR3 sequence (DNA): TGCGCCAGCAGCCAAGATCTAGCGGCGGGGGAAGCAGATACGCAGTATTTT.

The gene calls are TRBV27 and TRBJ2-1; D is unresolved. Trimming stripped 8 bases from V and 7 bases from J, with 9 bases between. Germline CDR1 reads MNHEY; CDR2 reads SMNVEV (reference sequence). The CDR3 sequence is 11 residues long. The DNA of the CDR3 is TGTGCCAGCGAGAGAGGAAATGAGCAGTTCTTC. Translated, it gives CASERGNEQFF.

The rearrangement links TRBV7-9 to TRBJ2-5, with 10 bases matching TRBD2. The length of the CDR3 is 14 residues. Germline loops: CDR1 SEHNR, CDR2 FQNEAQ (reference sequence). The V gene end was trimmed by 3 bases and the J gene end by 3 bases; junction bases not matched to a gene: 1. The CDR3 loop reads CASSFGTSEETQYF. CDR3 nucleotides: TGTGCCAGCAGCTTTGGGACTAGCGAAGAGACCCAGTACTTC.

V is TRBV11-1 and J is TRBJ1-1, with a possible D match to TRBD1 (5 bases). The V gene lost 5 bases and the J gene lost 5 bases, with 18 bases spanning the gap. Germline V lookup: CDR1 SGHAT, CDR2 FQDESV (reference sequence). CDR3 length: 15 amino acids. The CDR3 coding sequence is TGTGCCAGCAGCGAATTCTCGGGGGGAAGGACTGAAGCTTTCTTT. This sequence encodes CASSEFSGGRTEAFF.

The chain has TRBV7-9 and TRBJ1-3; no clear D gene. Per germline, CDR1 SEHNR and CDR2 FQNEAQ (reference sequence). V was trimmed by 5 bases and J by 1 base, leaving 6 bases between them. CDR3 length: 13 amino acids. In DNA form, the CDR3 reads TGTGCCAGCAGCGTTTCATCTGGAAACACCATATATTTT. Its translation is CASSVSSGNTIYF.

The CDR3 sequence is CASSHLAGGLDTQYF. As DNA, the CDR3 is TGCGCCAGCAGCCACCTAGCGGGGGGTTTGGATACGCAGTATTTT. V is TRBV4-3 and J is TRBJ2-3; 11 bases fit TRBD2. The CDR3 covers 15 residues. Germline V gene lookup returns CDR1 LGHNA and CDR2 YSLEER. V shed 3 bases, J shed 6 bases, and the junction held 5 bases outside the gene matches.

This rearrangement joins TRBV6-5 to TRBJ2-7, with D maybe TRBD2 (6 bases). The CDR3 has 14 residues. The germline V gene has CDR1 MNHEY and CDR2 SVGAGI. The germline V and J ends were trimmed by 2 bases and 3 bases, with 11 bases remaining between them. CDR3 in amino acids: CASSYRRGGYEQYF. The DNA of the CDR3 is TGTGCCAGCAGTTACCGGCGGGGCGGCTACGAGCAGTACTTC.

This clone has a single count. The CDR3 region is CASSLSGRGQLYEQYF. CDR3 coding DNA: TGCGCCAGCAGTCTTAGCGGGCGCGGCCAGCTTTACGAGCAGTACTTC. The chain combines TRBV4-1 with TRBJ2-7; the match to TRBD2 covers 7 bases. The germline CDR1 and CDR2 sequences are MGHRA and YSYEKL. Trimming took 6 bases from V and 4 from J; bases not matched to a gene: 15. The CDR3 loop spans 16 amino acids.

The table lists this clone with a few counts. CDR3 DNA: TGTGCCAGCAGCTTGAGGAGCGGGGAGACCTACGAGCAGTACTTC. Residues: CASSLRSGETYEQYF. The J gene is TRBJ2-7, the V gene TRBV5-8; TRBD2 agrees at 7 bases. The junction had 6 bases not matched to a gene; V was cut back by 1 base and J by 2 bases. Germline V gives CDR1 SGHTS, CDR2 YDEGEE. The CDR3 covers 15 residues.

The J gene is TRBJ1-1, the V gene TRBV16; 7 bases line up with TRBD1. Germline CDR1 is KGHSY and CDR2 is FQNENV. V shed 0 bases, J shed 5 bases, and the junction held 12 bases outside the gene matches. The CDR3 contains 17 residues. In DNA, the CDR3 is TGTGCCAGCAGCCAATCGGGGACAGAGCCCTTCCGGACTGAAGCTTTCTTT. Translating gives CASSQSGTEPFRTEAFF. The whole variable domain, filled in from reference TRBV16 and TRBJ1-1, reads GEEVAQTPKHLVRGEGQKAKLYCAPIKGHSYVFWYQQVLKNEFKFLISFQNENVFDETGMPKERFSAKCLPNSPCSLEIQATKLEDSAVYFCASSQSGTEPFRTEAFFGQGTRLTVV.